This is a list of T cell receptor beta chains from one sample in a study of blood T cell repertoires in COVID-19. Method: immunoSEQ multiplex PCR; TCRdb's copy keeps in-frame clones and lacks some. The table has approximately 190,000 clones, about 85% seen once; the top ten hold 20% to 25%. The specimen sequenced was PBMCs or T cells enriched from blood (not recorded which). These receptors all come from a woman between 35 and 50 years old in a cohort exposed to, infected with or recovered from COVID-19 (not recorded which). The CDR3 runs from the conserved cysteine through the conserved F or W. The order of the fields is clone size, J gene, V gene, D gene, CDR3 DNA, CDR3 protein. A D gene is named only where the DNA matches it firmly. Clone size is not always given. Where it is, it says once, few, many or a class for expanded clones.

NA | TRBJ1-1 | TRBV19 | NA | TGTGCCAGTAGTATCCCTCCTAATGAAGCTTTCTTT | CASSIPPNEAFF
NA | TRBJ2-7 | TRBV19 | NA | TGTGCCAGTAGTATTACGCTAGCCCGATCCTCCTACGAGCAGTACTTC | CASSITLARSSYEQYF
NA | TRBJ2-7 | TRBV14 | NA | TGTGCCAGCAGCCAGACAGGCGACTACGAGCAGTACTTC | CASSQTGDYEQYF
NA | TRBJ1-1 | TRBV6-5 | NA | TGTGCCAGCAGTTACTCGATTGGGCAAGGATACACTGAAGCTTTCTTT | CASSYSIGQGYTEAFF
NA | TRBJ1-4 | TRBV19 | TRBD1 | TGTGCCAGTAGACCCCTCGAGGGGGCTGTTGAAAAACTGTTTTTT | CASRPLEGAVEKLFF
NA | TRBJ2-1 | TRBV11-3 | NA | TGTGCCAGCAGCTTAGATCATTGGCGGCGCTCCTACAATGAGCAGTTCTTC | CASSLDHWRRSYNEQFF
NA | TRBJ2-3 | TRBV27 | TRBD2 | TGTGCCAGCAGCCCGACTAGCGGCACAGATACGCAGTATTTT | CASSPTSGTDTQYF
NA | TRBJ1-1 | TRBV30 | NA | TGTGCCTGGAGTTGGCAGTTGAACACTGAAGCTTTCTTT | CAWSWQLNTEAFF
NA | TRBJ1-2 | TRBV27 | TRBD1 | TGTGCCAGCAGCCATAGACAGGGGGCGTGGGGCTACACCTTC | CASSHRQGAWGYTF
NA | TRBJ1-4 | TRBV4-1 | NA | TGCGCCAGCAGCCATGCACAGGAAAAACTGTTTTTT | CASSHAQEKLFF
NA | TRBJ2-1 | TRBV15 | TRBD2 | TGTGCCACCAGCAGAGATTTAGTAGCGGGGGGTTACAATGAGCAGTTCTTC | CATSRDLVAGGYNEQFF
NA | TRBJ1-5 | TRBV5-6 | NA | TGTGCCAGCAGCTTGGGTTGGGGCGGCAATCAGCCCCAGCATTTT | CASSLGWGGNQPQHF
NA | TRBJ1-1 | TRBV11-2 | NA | TGTGCCAGCAGCCCGTCCCTGAACACTGAAGCTTTCTTT | CASSPSLNTEAFF
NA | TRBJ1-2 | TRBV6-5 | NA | TGTGCCAGCAGTCCCAGGTCCACCTATGGCTACACCTTC | CASSPRSTYGYTF
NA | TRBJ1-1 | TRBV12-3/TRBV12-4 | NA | TGTGCCAGCGAGGGCTTAGCCACTGAAGCTTTCTTT | CASEGLATEAFF
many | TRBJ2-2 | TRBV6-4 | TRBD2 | TGTGCCAGCAGTTCAACCAGCGGGGGTTTCAACACCGGGGAGCTGTTTTTT | CASSSTSGGFNTGELFF
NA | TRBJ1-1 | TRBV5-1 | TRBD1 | TGCGCCAGCAGCGCAGGGACAGGGGCGATTCTATTTTTGAACACTGAAGCTTTCTTT | CASSAGTGAILFLNTEAFF
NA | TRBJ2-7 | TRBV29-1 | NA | TGCAGCGTTGAAGACCGGGACAAGGGGTACGAGCAGTACTTC | CSVEDRDKGYEQYF
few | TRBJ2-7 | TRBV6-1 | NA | TGTGCCAGCAGTGAAAAGACAGGCTACGAGCAGTACTTC | CASSEKTGYEQYF
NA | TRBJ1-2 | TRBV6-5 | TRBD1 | TGTGCCAGCATTTCGGACAGGGCAGGTGGCTACACCTTC | CASISDRAGGYTF
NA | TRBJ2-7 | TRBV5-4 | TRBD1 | TGTGCCAGCAGCCCCGGGACAGCCCCTTTGGAGCAGTACTTC | CASSPGTAPLEQYF
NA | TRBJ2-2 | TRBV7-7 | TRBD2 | TGTGCCAGCAGCCCTAGGGCTAGCGGGGCGAACACCGGGGAGCTGTTTTTT | CASSPRASGANTGELFF
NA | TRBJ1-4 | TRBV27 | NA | TGTGCCAGCAGGCGACAGACTACTAATGAAAAACTGTTTTTT | CASRRQTTNEKLFF
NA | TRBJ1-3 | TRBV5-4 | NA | TGTGCCAGCAGCTTCCAGGGTATGAATGTTGGAAACACCATATATTTT | CASSFQGMNVGNTIYF